This T cell receptor (beta chain) was sequenced in a study of CD8 T cells in ankylosing spondylitis. Findings and limits, study-wide: In ankylosing spondylitis blood, a motif of roughly eight highly homologous TCR beta variants appeared characteristic.

In regard to this clonotype: The antigen is undetermined.

TCRdb passed the 5' RACE reads through MiXCR, listing each CDR3 protein once. The data contain fewer than 450,000 distinct CDR3 sequences, roughly 17% of them singletons. The sequenced sample consisted of blood, either unsorted or a sorted T cell fraction (not recorded which). The sequence was obtained from a male donor with ankylosing spondylitis.

The CDR3 spells CASSFQPLGSIEQFF. CDR3 coding DNA: TGTGCCAGCAGCTTCCAGCCCCTAGGTTCGATTGAGCAGTTCTTC. The chain employs TRBV7-9 and TRBJ2-1, with D unclear. The CDR3 consists of 15 residues. V shed 3 bases and J shed 9 bases, with 18 bases lying between them. Germline V CDR1 and CDR2: SEHNR, FQNEAQ (reference sequence).